This record concerns one TCR beta chain sequence. As yet, its antigen is unknown. The data stem from a study of CD8+CD57+ T cells in acquired aplastic anemia. Study-level background: The average for DNA from sorted CD4+ and CD8+ cells was around 3.4 ug. Healthy donors yielded some 10 million CD4+ cell reads on average. Overall study results and limits: Patients versus controls showed no significant CD8+ Simpson's diversity difference. Patients shared some 29 CD8+ CDR3 sequences with controls.

Profiling of TCR beta VDJ combinations and CDR3 sequences used genomic DNA as template. TCRdb used MiXCR to reprocess the reads, holding one entry per CDR3 protein. This sample has some 140,000 distinct CDR3 sequences, with 40% to 45% found just once. Germline V CDR1 and CDR2: GTSNPN, SVGIG (reference sequence). The CDR3 loop spans 13 amino acids. Deletions cut 2 bases from V and 4 bases from J, with 11 bases between. The chain recombines TRBV30 with TRBJ1-1; D not resolved. This clonotype was obtained from a human donor in good health, serving as a control. Material: sorted CD4+, CD8+, or CD8+CD57+ T cells (not recorded which) from PBMCs. The CDR3 here is CAWSMGFRTEAFF. CDR3 DNA: TGTGCCTGGAGTATGGGATTTCGCACTGAAGCTTTCTTT.